One sample yielded the 22 T cell receptor beta chains listed below, sequenced in a study of T cells in Graves' hyperthyroidism and ophthalmopathy. TCR beta CDR3 region amplification was performed from RNA transcripts. HTBI primers were employed in a first-round RT-PCR of the TCR CDR3. TCRdb independently ran MiXCR on the multiplex PCR reads; one entry per CDR3 protein. Among about 350,000 distinct CDR3 sequences, 15% to 20% were seen once, and the ten largest hold around 16%. The specimen was blood. Source of these receptors: a woman aged 40 to 49 with Graves' ophthalmopathy.

This clonotype was observed many times. This sequence joins TRBV7-2 and TRBJ2-7; TRBD1 agrees at 7 bases. The germline gives CDR1 SGHTA, CDR2 FQGNSA. The V and J ends lost 3 bases and 6 bases, in that order; junction bases with no gene match: 11. The CDR3 is made up of 15 amino acids. This CDR3 reads CASSFSTGTIGEQYF. The CDR3, as DNA: TGTGCCAGCAGCTTTTCGACAGGGACAATTGGCGAGCAGTACTTC.

This clonotype was seen ten or more times. The chain carries TRBV5-4 and TRBJ2-7; D is tentatively TRBD1 or TRBD2 (5 bases each). Germline CDR1 reads SGHNT; CDR2 reads YYREEE (reference sequence). This CDR3 comprises 14 residues. V gave up 4 bases and J gave up 3 bases, with 14 bases separating them. CDR3 DNA: TGTGCCAGCAGCCCCCTGGGGACGGGCTACGAGCAGTACTTC. Residues: CASSPLGTGYEQYF.

This clonotype was counted at least ten times. The rearrangement joins TRBV12-5 to TRBJ1-2; tentative D call: TRBD1 (6 bases). Trimming pared 6 bases from V and 3 bases from J, leaving 14 bases between. Per germline, CDR1 LGHNT and CDR2 FRNRAP. CDR3 size: 14 residues. The CDR3 is CASGAVGAHYGYTF. The CDR3 DNA follows: TGTGCTAGTGGGGCCGTGGGGGCGCACTATGGCTACACCTTC.

This clonotype occurred many times. This chain uses TRBV6-2 or TRBV6-3 with TRBJ2-2; 8 nucleotides line up with TRBD2. The V segment lost 2 bases and the J segment 6 bases; nucleotides outside the gene matches: 8. The CDR3 runs 16 residues. The germline gives CDR1 MNHEY, CDR2 SVGEGT. The CDR3 here is CASSYVGTRDPGELFF. The CDR3 DNA is TGTGCCAGCAGTTACGTTGGGACTAGGGATCCCGGGGAGCTGTTTTTT.

This clonotype was seen at least ten times. The J gene is TRBJ2-4, the V gene TRBV29-1; D is ambiguous. Germline CDR1 SQVTM, CDR2 ANQGSEA. The CDR3 extends over 13 amino acids. Between the trimmed V and J ends, which lost 2 bases and 8 bases, there was a span of 13 bases. The CDR3 loop reads CSVEIQVGHIQYF. CDR3 coding DNA: TGCAGCGTTGAAATCCAGGTGGGCCACATTCAGTACTTC.

This clonotype was seen many times. The rearrangement uses TRBV29-1 and TRBJ2-6; no clear D. Trimming pared 4 bases from V and 5 bases from J, leaving 6 bases between. This CDR3 spans 12 amino acids. The germline CDR1 and CDR2 sequences are SQVTM and ANQGSEA. The chain's CDR3 is CSVADWANVLTF. In nucleotides, the CDR3 is TGCAGCGTTGCAGACTGGGCCAACGTCCTGACTTTC. The entire variable domain, with the rest obtained from reference TRBV29-1 and TRBJ2-6, is as follows: SAVISQKPSRDICQRGTSLTIQCQVDSQVTMMFWYRQQPGQSLTLIATANQGSEATYESGFVIDKFPISRPNLTFSTLTVSNMSPEDSSIYLCSVADWANVLTFGAGSRLTVL.

This clonotype was picked up one time. V usage is TRBV6-1 and J usage is TRBJ1-6; 7 nucleotides align to TRBD1. Germline V gene data show CDR1 as MNHNS and CDR2 as SASEGT. Trimming cost V 10 bases and J 8 bases; bases outside gene matches: 5. This CDR3 has 12 amino acids. Here the CDR3 reads CATGQLYSPLHF. The CDR3 bases are TGTGCCACGGGACAGCTTTATTCACCCCTCCACTTT.

This clonotype was recorded many times. The CDR3 reads CASRRTGSTGANVLTF. In DNA, the CDR3 is TGTGCCAGCCGGAGGACAGGGTCTACTGGGGCCAACGTCCTGACTTTC. This chain uses TRBV2 with TRBJ2-6; 8 bases agree with TRBD1. The CDR3 loop spans 16 amino acids. The germline CDR1 and CDR2 sequences are SNHLY and FYNNEI. V gave up 8 bases and J gave up 2 bases; unmatched junction bases: 8.

This clonotype was seen only a few times. The chain couples TRBV3-1 to TRBJ1-3; D remains unclear. Germline V gene lookup returns CDR1 LGHDT and CDR2 YNNKEL (reference sequence). The ends were cut back, 1 base at V and 0 bases at J, with 10 bases in the middle. This CDR3 has 16 residues. DNA of the CDR3: TGTGCCAGCAGCCAAGGGGTCCTTCTCTCTGGAAACACCATATATTTT. Residues: CASSQGVLLSGNTIYF. Looking up the rest from reference TRBV3-1 and TRBJ1-3 gives the full variable domain: DTAVSQTPKYLVTQMGNDKSIKCEQNLGHDTMYWYKQDSKKFLKIMFSYNNKELIINETVPNRFSPKSPDKAHLNLHINSLELGDSAVYFCASSQGVLLSGNTIYFGEGSWLTVV.

This clonotype has a handful of counts. The chain joins TRBV19 to TRBJ1-5; no definite D call. The CDR3 runs 15 residues. Trimming took 6 bases from V and 2 from J, leaving 14 bases between them. CDR1 and CDR2 (germline): LNHDA, SQIVND (reference sequence). CDR3 sequence: CASRTTAGGNQPQHF. The CDR3 region has the DNA TGTGCCAGTAGGACAACGGCCGGGGGCAATCAGCCCCAGCATTTT.

The V and J genes are TRBV6-5 and TRBJ2-5; 9 positions agree with TRBD2. With 4 bases clipped from V and 1 base from J, the junction kept 7 bases outside the gene matches. The CDR3 runs to 16 residues. Germline V gene data show CDR1 as MNHEY and CDR2 as SVGAGI. CDR3 sequence: CASSSPWTSAQETQYF. CDR3 DNA: TGTGCCAGCAGTTCTCCCTGGACTAGCGCCCAAGAGACCCAGTACTTC.

This clonotype was seen a few times. The chain joins TRBV6-1 to TRBJ1-5; the D is unclear. V was shortened by 3 bases and J by 6 bases, with 12 bases between the two germline ends. Germline CDR1 reads MNHNS; CDR2 reads SASEGT. The CDR3 has 14 amino acids. The DNA of the CDR3 is TGTGCCAGCAGTGAGCCGAGGGTGTCTCAGCCCCAGCATTTT. It translates to CASSEPRVSQPQHF.

This clonotype was found once. The rearrangement links TRBV12-3 or TRBV12-4 to TRBJ2-7; 7 nucleotides match TRBD1. CDR3 length: 12 amino acids. V lost 6 bases, J lost 5 bases, and 4 bases stayed unmatched. The CDR3: CASRAGGHEQYF. CDR3 DNA: TGTGCCAGCAGAGCAGGGGGTCACGAGCAGTACTTC.

The J gene is TRBJ1-5, the V gene TRBV5-6; D possibly corresponds to TRBD1 (5 bases). Trimming took 4 bases from V and 6 from J, leaving 14 bases between them. Looked up from germline, CDR1 is SGHDT and CDR2 is YYEEEE. The CDR3 is 14 residues long. The CDR3 nucleotides are TGTGCCAGCAGCAAGGGGCCGGGGGGTCAGCCCCAGCATTTT. Its translation is CASSKGPGGQPQHF.

V and J are TRBV15 and TRBJ2-5, with a possible D match to TRBD1 (5 bases). Germline V gene sequence: CDR1 LNHNV, CDR2 YYDKDF (reference sequence). The CDR3 extends over 13 amino acids. Deletions cut 1 base from V and 5 bases from J, with 8 bases between. The DNA of the CDR3 is TGTGCCACCAGCAGAGGACAGTTGGAGACCCAGTACTTC. This translates into CATSRGQLETQYF.

The chain is built from TRBV4-1 and TRBJ1-5; D remains unclear. The CDR3 totals 18 residues. CDR1 and CDR2 (germline): MGHRA, YSYEKL. V was pared by 1 base and J by 4 bases, with 20 bases between. DNA for the CDR3: TGCGCCAGCAGCCAAGGCCTTAAGAGGGCTGAGACAAATCAGCCCCAGCATTTT. Protein product: CASSQGLKRAETNQPQHF.

CDR3 amino acids: CASTLGIGYGEQYF. CDR3 nucleotide sequence: TGTGCCAGCACCCTGGGGATAGGTTACGGCGAGCAGTACTTC. The gene calls are TRBV7-2 and TRBJ2-7; no firm D call. Germline V CDR1 and CDR2: SGHTA, FQGNSA. The ends were cut back, 7 bases at V and 6 bases at J, with 19 bases in the middle. The CDR3 is 14 amino acids.

This clonotype was found many times. This sequence joins TRBV7-9 and TRBJ2-7; 9 bases are shared with TRBD1. The V and J ends lost 5 bases and 6 bases, in that order; junction bases with no gene match: 5. The CDR3 sequence is 13 residues long. Germline values: CDR1 SEHNR, CDR2 FQNEAQ (reference sequence). CDR3 sequence reads: CASSTRDRVEQYF. The CDR3 DNA follows: TGTGCCAGCAGCACCCGGGACAGGGTCGAGCAGTACTTC.

In this sample, this clonotype turned up many times. The chain is built from TRBV28 and TRBJ2-7; 11 bases match TRBD2. CDR1 is MDHEN and CDR2 is SYDVKM in the germline V gene. Trimming cost V 4 bases and J 3 bases; bases outside gene matches: 8. This CDR3 has 16 amino acids. CDR3 protein: CASSSLSGRGNYEQYF. In DNA form, the CDR3 reads TGTGCCAGCAGTTCTCTTAGCGGGAGGGGTAACTACGAGCAGTACTTC. Full variable domain (outside the CDR3, taken from reference TRBV28 and TRBJ2-7): DVKVTQSSRYLVKRTGEKVFLECVQDMDHENMFWYRQDPGLGLRLIYFSYDVKMKEKGDIPEGYSVSREKKERFSLILESASTNQTSMYLCASSSLSGRGNYEQYFGPGTRLTVT.

This clonotype was observed at least ten times. V gene TRBV6-1 combines with J gene TRBJ1-2; no definite D call. Per the germline V gene, CDR1 is MNHNS and CDR2 is SASEGT. The CDR3 loop spans 15 amino acids. Trimming removed 7 bases from V and 3 bases from J, with 18 bases in between. CDR3 sequence (DNA): TGTGCCAGCATGAAGCGGGGATCCTTCGACTATGGCTACACCTTC. As protein: CASMKRGSFDYGYTF.

The CDR3 nucleotides read TGCGCCAGCAGCTTTACAGGTTCCCACACCGGGGAGCTGTTTTTT. Its protein is CASSFTGSHTGELFF. This rearrangement joins TRBV5-1 to TRBJ2-2, with a weak D call TRBD1 (5 bases). Per the germline V gene, CDR1 is SGHRS and CDR2 is YFSETQ. V was pared by 2 bases and J by 3 bases, with 11 bases between. The CDR3 covers 15 residues. Combining the CDR3 with reference TRBV5-1 and TRBJ2-2 gives the whole variable domain KAGVTQTPRYLIKTRGQQVTLSCSPISGHRSVSWYQQTPGQGLQFLFEYFSETQRNKGNFPGRFSGRQFSNSRSEMNVSTLELGDSALYLCASSFTGSHTGELFFGEGSRLTVL.

This clonotype was detected ten times or more. This sequence joins TRBV28 and TRBJ1-1; D unclear. CDR1 and CDR2 from the germline V gene are MDHEN and SYDVKM. The CDR3 runs 14 residues. With 4 bases removed from V and 5 bases from J, the gap between germline ends came to 14 bases. As DNA, the CDR3 is TGTGCCAGCAGTTCTCCTGGGGATTATACTGAAGCTTTCTTT. Its protein is CASSSPGDYTEAFF.